These 30 T cell receptor beta chains share one sample of origin, sequenced in a study of blood T cell repertoires in COVID-19. The assay was immunoSEQ multiplex PCR, and TCRdb's table has in-frame clones only and misses some. The table has hundreds of thousands of clones, approximately 91% seen once; the top ten hold 0.65% to 0.95%. What was sequenced was peripheral blood. All receptors derive from a woman aged 25 to 39 with acute or convalescent COVID-19.

This clone showed up just once. The same CDR3 arises from other DNA sequences in this sample as well. The V gene is TRBV5-1, the J gene TRBJ1-1; D not resolved. Germline CDR1 SGHRS, CDR2 YFSETQ. This CDR3 has 14 residues. Between the trimmed V and J ends, which lost 5 bases and 0 bases, there was a span of 11 bases. The CDR3 DNA sequence: TGCGCCAGCAGGGAGGGCTCAATGAACACTGAAGCTTTCTTT. It yields the protein CASREGSMNTEAFF.

This clone appeared a single time. V gene TRBV3-1 (or the pseudogene TRBV3-2) combines with J gene TRBJ1-6, with TRBD1 identical over 8 bases. The CDR3 contains 16 residues. Germline loops: CDR1 LGHDT, CDR2 YNNKEL (reference sequence). The trim removed 0 bases at V and 13 bases at J, leaving 11 bases unmatched. CDR3 coding DNA: TGTGCCAGCAGCCAAGATACGGGCTTGGGACAGGCGCCCCTCCACTTT. Amino acids: CASSQDTGLGQAPLHF.

The J gene is TRBJ2-1, the V gene TRBV6-5; D possibly corresponds to TRBD2 (5 bases). CDR3 size: 15 residues. Germline assignment: CDR1 MNHEY and CDR2 SVGAGI. Trimming stripped 5 bases from V and 7 bases from J, with 18 bases between. CDR3 amino acids: CASSPSGGGRNEQFF. For the CDR3, the DNA is TGTGCCAGCAGTCCCAGCGGCGGTGGGCGGAATGAGCAGTTCTTC.

The gene calls are TRBV9 and TRBJ1-3, with D hard to call. The V gene lost 4 bases and the J gene lost 2 bases, with 7 bases spanning the gap. The germline gives CDR1 SGDLS, CDR2 YYNGEE. There are 13 residues in the CDR3. The CDR3 protein is CASSLPPGNTIYF. The CDR3, as DNA: TGTGCCAGCAGCCTCCCTCCTGGAAACACCATATATTTT.

The chain employs TRBV9 and TRBJ2-2, with a possible D match to TRBD1 (5 bases). This CDR3 contains 14 residues. V dropped 0 bases and J dropped 6 bases, with 9 bases sitting between them. The germline V gene encodes CDR1 SGDLS and CDR2 YYNGEE. CDR3 amino acids: CASSVEAGSGELFF. CDR3 nucleotide sequence: TGTGCCAGCAGCGTAGAGGCAGGGTCCGGGGAGCTGTTTTTT.

CDR3 sequence: CASSIGSANEKLFF. CDR3 bases: TGTGCCAGTAGTATAGGCAGTGCAAATGAAAAACTGTTTTTT. The chain couples TRBV19 to TRBJ1-4, with unresolved D. Germline V gene lookup returns CDR1 LNHDA and CDR2 SQIVND (reference sequence). The CDR3 has 14 amino acids. V lost 1 base and J 5 bases, leaving 8 bases between the germline ends.

The sample holds a few counts of this clone. The genes are TRBV30 and TRBJ2-7; weak D call: TRBD1 (5 bases). Germline V gives CDR1 GTSNPN, CDR2 SVGIG (reference sequence). Trimming removed 1 base at V and 1 base at J, with 8 bases between. This CDR3 contains 13 residues. Written as DNA, the CDR3 is TGTGCCTGGAGTGAGGACATTTCCTACGAGCAGTACTTC. Translated: CAWSEDISYEQYF.

The chain joins TRBV5-1 to TRBJ1-1; TRBD1 matches 8 bases. Trimming took 0 bases from V and 0 from J; bases not matched to a gene: 7. This CDR3 is 17 amino acids long. Looked up from germline, CDR1 is SGHRS and CDR2 is YFSETQ. The CDR3 DNA reads TGCGCCAGCAGCTTGGGGACAGGGCTGGCCATGAACACTGAAGCTTTCTTT. Residues: CASSLGTGLAMNTEAFF.

This clone was observed a single time. The V gene is TRBV6-5, the J gene TRBJ1-6; 8 positions match TRBD1. The CDR3 consists of 15 residues. J was trimmed by 7 bases and V by 6 bases; bases with no gene match: 8. Germline V CDR1 and CDR2: MNHEY, SVGAGI. The CDR3 DNA is TGTGCCAGCAGCCAAGGACAGGGAAGGAATTCACCCCTCCACTTT. Translated: CASSQGQGRNSPLHF.

Comment on this clone: This same CDR3 is encoded by further DNA sequences in the sample. The CDR3 loop is CSARAVDTQYF. CDR3 bases: TGCAGTGCTAGAGCTGTAGATACGCAGTATTTT. The gene calls are TRBV20-1 and TRBJ2-3, with no clear D. Trimming removed 1 base at V and 5 bases at J, with 4 bases between. Germline CDR1 and CDR2: DFQATT and SNEGSKA (reference sequence). The CDR3 consists of 11 residues.

This sequence joins TRBV27 and TRBJ1-6; D is ambiguous. Germline CDR1 and CDR2: MNHEY and SMNVEV (reference sequence). V lost 3 bases, J lost 9 bases, and 15 bases lay in between. The CDR3 loop spans 15 amino acids. The CDR3 protein is CASSFNSAWSSPLHF. The CDR3 nucleotides are TGTGCCAGCAGTTTTAATTCGGCGTGGAGTTCACCCCTCCACTTT.

This chain links TRBV19 with TRBJ2-6; the match to TRBD1 covers 7 bases. There are 16 residues in the CDR3. Trimming removed 4 bases from V and 4 bases from J; junction bases left unmatched: 7. Germline CDR1 and CDR2: LNHDA and SQIVND (reference sequence). Here the CDR3 DNA reads TGTGCCAGTAGTACCGCGACAGGGACCGGGGCCAACGTCCTGACTTTC. It encodes CASSTATGTGANVLTF.

The chain uses TRBV25-1 and TRBJ2-1; 11 bases match TRBD2. The CDR3 runs to 15 residues. Germline V gives CDR1 MGHDK, CDR2 SYGVNS. Trimming at V came to 3 bases and at J to 4 bases, leaving 2 bases not matched to a gene. The CDR3 protein is CASSDPSGGYNEQFF. DNA for the CDR3: TGTGCCAGCAGTGACCCTAGCGGGGGGTACAATGAGCAGTTCTTC. Full variable domain (rest looked up from reference TRBV25-1 and TRBJ2-1): EADIYQTPRYLVIGTGKKITLECSQTMGHDKMYWYQQDPGMELHLIHYSYGVNSTEKGDLSSESTVSRIRTEHFPLTLESARPSHTSQYLCASSDPSGGYNEQFFGPGTRLTVL.

The chain is built from TRBV19 and TRBJ1-2; TRBD1 agrees at 12 bases. The length of the CDR3 is 16 residues. CDR1 and CDR2 (germline): LNHDA, SQIVND (reference sequence). V lost 1 base and J lost 6; bases outside the gene matches: 6. The CDR3 spells CASSIGGTGGSDGYTF. The CDR3 DNA follows: TGTGCCAGTAGTATAGGTGGGACAGGGGGCTCGGATGGCTACACCTTC.

V gene TRBV3-1 (or the pseudogene TRBV3-2) combines with J gene TRBJ2-2, with D maybe TRBD2 (6 bases). This CDR3 has 17 amino acids. CDR1 is LGHDT, CDR2 YNNKEL, per germline (reference sequence). Deletions cut 0 bases from V and 0 bases from J, with 11 bases between. The CDR3 nucleotides read TGTGCCAGCAGCCAAGACAGACTAGACGCGAACACCGGGGAGCTGTTTTTT. Encoded protein: CASSQDRLDANTGELFF.

This clone was recorded only once. The CDR3 DNA reads as TGTGCCAGCAGTGACAGGGTCCATCCCTTGAACACTGAAGCTTTCTTT. Its protein product is CASSDRVHPLNTEAFF. The rearrangement joins TRBV6-1 to TRBJ1-1; TRBD1 is a possible D gene (5 bases). The V gene lost 3 bases and the J gene lost 0 bases, with 14 bases spanning the gap. There are 16 residues in the CDR3. The germline gives CDR1 MNHNS, CDR2 SASEGT.

CDR3 bases: TGTGCCAGCAGTGAATATAAAGGGACAGGGGCAGATACGCAGTATTTT. Amino acids: CASSEYKGTGADTQYF. This chain joins TRBV6-1 and TRBJ2-3; 10 nucleotides agree with TRBD1. Germline loops: CDR1 MNHNS, CDR2 SASEGT. Unmatched junction bases numbered 6, after V lost 2 bases and J lost 4 bases. The CDR3 is 16 amino acids.

This clone was picked up one time. The rearrangement uses TRBV7-9 and TRBJ2-7, with TRBD1 matching over 10 bases. This CDR3 is 14 amino acids long. Germline values: CDR1 SEHNR, CDR2 FQNEAQ (reference sequence). After removal of 6 bases from V and 0 bases from J, the junction contained 2 bases not matched to a gene. This chain's CDR3 is CASRRTGGSYEQYF. For the CDR3, the DNA is TGTGCCAGCAGACGGACAGGGGGCTCCTACGAGCAGTACTTC.

The V and J genes are TRBV7-9 and TRBJ2-1, with 9 bases that match TRBD2. The CDR3 covers 17 residues. Germline V gene data show CDR1 as SEHNR and CDR2 as FQNEAQ (reference sequence). The V segment lost 1 base and the J segment 1 base; nucleotides outside the gene matches: 5. CDR3: CASSLVGSGGSYNEQFF. The CDR3 nucleotides read TGTGCCAGCAGCTTAGTGGGTAGCGGGGGATCCTACAATGAGCAGTTCTTC.

V and J are TRBV24-1 and TRBJ1-2; a possible D gene is TRBD1 (6 bases). The CDR3 is made up of 14 amino acids. Germline lookup yields CDR1 KGHDR and CDR2 SFDVKD. The germline V and J ends were trimmed by 2 bases and 6 bases, with 12 bases remaining between them. CDR3 nucleotide sequence: TGTGCCACCAGTGATTCGGGACACTTTGATGGCTACACCTTC. Translation: CATSDSGHFDGYTF.

The CDR3 region has the DNA TGTGCCAGCAGTTTCGGGACAGGGAAACTCTCCTACGAGCAGTACTTC. Amino acids: CASSFGTGKLSYEQYF. The V call is TRBV28, the J call TRBJ2-7; 9 positions agree with TRBD1. The CDR3 contains 16 residues. V lost 3 bases to trimming and J lost 0 bases; unmatched junction nucleotides: 6. Germline CDR1 and CDR2: MDHEN and SYDVKM.

The chain carries TRBV24-1 and TRBJ2-1; 12 bases align to TRBD2. This CDR3 has 18 amino acids. Losses at the gene ends were 1 base for V and 6 bases for J; bases not matched to a gene: 9. The V gene's germline CDR1 is KGHDR and CDR2 SFDVKD. The CDR3: CATSDLQPTSGGINEQFF. The CDR3 nucleotides are TGTGCCACCAGTGATTTACAACCCACTAGCGGGGGGATCAATGAGCAGTTCTTC.

The V and J genes are TRBV19 and TRBJ2-7; no clear D. Trimming shortened V by 5 bases and J by 1 base, and 12 bases separated the two germline ends. CDR3 length equals 14 residues. CDR1 is LNHDA and CDR2 is SQIVND in the germline V gene (reference sequence). The CDR3 coding sequence is TGTGCCAGTAGTGTCGGCCCACTATCCTACGAGCAGTACTTC. Amino acid sequence: CASSVGPLSYEQYF.

The chain is built from TRBV6-1 and TRBJ1-5; 8 bases line up with TRBD1. Trimming at V came to 5 bases and at J to 7 bases, leaving 7 bases not matched to a gene. The CDR3 consists of 14 residues. Germline CDR1 reads MNHNS; CDR2 reads SASEGT. The CDR3, as DNA: TGTGCCAGCAGTCTGGGACAGGTGGACCAGCCCCAGCATTTT. Residues: CASSLGQVDQPQHF.

The chain carries TRBV11-3 and TRBJ2-7; 13 bases are a match to TRBD2. J was trimmed by 5 bases and V by 5 bases; bases with no gene match: 6. From germline, CDR1 is SGHNT and CDR2 YENEEA. This CDR3 is built from 15 residues. The CDR3 is CASSRGGTSGNEQYF. Written as DNA, the CDR3 is TGTGCCAGCAGCAGAGGAGGGACTAGCGGGAACGAGCAGTACTTC.

This chain uses TRBV6-5 with TRBJ1-6; D gene uncertain. The CDR3 spans 14 residues. Germline V gene lookup returns CDR1 MNHEY and CDR2 SVGAGI. Trimming left V 6 bases short and J 6 bases short, with 12 bases between. CDR3 region: CASRIQATNSPLHF. The CDR3, as DNA: TGTGCCAGCAGGATCCAGGCGACTAATTCACCCCTCCACTTT.

This clone was recorded once. The chain carries TRBV7-8 and TRBJ1-5, with D unclear. In germline, CDR1 is SGHVS, CDR2 FQNEAQ. The CDR3 extends over 16 amino acids. V gave up 5 bases and J gave up 0 bases, with 14 bases separating them. The CDR3 protein is CASSLLTPGSNQPQHF. CDR3 coding DNA: TGTGCCAGCAGCCTACTTACCCCGGGTAGCAATCAGCCCCAGCATTTT.

The chain joins TRBV6-2 or TRBV6-3 to TRBJ2-5; tentative D call: TRBD1 (6 bases). The CDR3 covers 15 residues. From germline, CDR1 is MNHEY and CDR2 SVGEGT. Trimming stripped 5 bases from V and 5 bases from J, with 18 bases between. The CDR3, as DNA: TGTGCCAGCAGTCCAGGGGTCTCTAGTTTTGAGACCCAGTACTTC. Its protein product is CASSPGVSSFETQYF.

V usage is TRBV2 and J usage is TRBJ1-6, with TRBD1 identical over 8 bases. CDR3 length equals 15 residues. With 7 bases clipped from V and 4 bases from J, the junction kept 6 bases outside the gene matches. Germline V gives CDR1 SNHLY, CDR2 FYNNEI. This CDR3 reads CASNPGTGYNSPLHF. The CDR3 nucleotides are TGTGCCAGCAACCCCGGGACAGGTTATAATTCACCCCTCCACTTT. The complete variable domain, with remaining parts taken from reference TRBV2 and TRBJ1-6, reads EPEVTQTPSHQVTQMGQEVILRCVPISNHLYFYWYRQILGQKVEFLVSFYNNEISEKSEIFDDQFSVERPDGSNFTLKIRSTKLEDSAMYFCASNPGTGYNSPLHFGNGTRLTVT.

V and J are TRBV19 and TRBJ2-7, with TRBD2 identical over 10 bases. There are 15 residues in the CDR3. Per the germline V gene, CDR1 is LNHDA and CDR2 is SQIVND (reference sequence). V lost 2 bases, J lost 3 bases, and 4 bases stayed unmatched. In DNA form, the CDR3 reads TGTGCCAGTAGTATACTCGCTAGCGGGAGCTACGAGCAGTACTTC. Translated, it gives CASSILASGSYEQYF.